Detailed here is one T cell receptor (beta chain). The data were obtained in a study of blood T cell repertoires in COVID-19. Those enrolled in Seattle joined during active infection and were followed longitudinally afterward. CDR1 is MNHNS, CDR2 SASEGT, per germline. The CDR3 sequence is 15 residues long. The V and J ends lost 1 base and 4 bases respectively, with 14 bases between them. Original processing methods: Reference gene primer amplification yielded estimated nucleated cell counts. Libraries were prepared by immunoSEQ multiplex PCR; TCRdb keeps only in-frame clonotypes and omits some of them. V, J and clone size are taken as reported in that table, and D and trimming were inferred from the DNA itself. The table includes approximately 89,000 clones, approximately 84% detected once.

V is TRBV6-1 and J is TRBJ2-7, with D possibly TRBD2 on 7 matching bases. Specimen: peripheral blood. The source is a man in his 70s with COVID-19, enrolled during active disease. The CDR3 spells CASSEVPGGRYEQYF. The CDR3, as DNA: TGTGCCAGCAGTGAAGTACCGGGGGGCAGGTACGAGCAGTACTTC.